Here is one TCR beta chain with its context. These data originate in a study of blood T cells in healthy people across ages. Through a sample-barcoded 5' primer and a J-beta primer mix, a second PCR was run for about 6 to 12 cycles. Each cDNA molecule received a tag from a template-switch adaptor that had 12 random nucleotides. TCRdb re-called the 5' RACE reads with MiXCR, one entry per CDR3 protein. Of more than 650,000 distinct CDR3 sequences listed, 53% are singletons. There are 12 residues in the CDR3. V was pared by 8 bases and J by 14 bases, with 12 bases of the junction left unmatched. The germline CDR1 and CDR2 sequences are SNHLY and FYNNEI. The people who gave samples were healthy Caucasians from Russia, aged about 6 to 100.

This TCR came from a man older than 75 in good health. The chain uses TRBV2 and TRBJ2-3, with 8 bases identical to TRBD1. The sequenced sample was blood. Written as DNA, the CDR3 is TGTGCCAGCGGCGGACAGGGCAGATACGCGTATTTT. The encoded protein is CASGGQGRYAYF.